A selection of T cell receptor beta chains follows, all from one sample in a study of blood T cell repertoires in COVID-19. The assay was immunoSEQ multiplex PCR, and TCRdb's table has in-frame clones only and misses some. The repertoire holds a few hundred thousand clones, 85% to 90% seen once, with approximately 11% in the top ten. The specimen sequenced was peripheral blood. These TCRs come from a woman under 40 with COVID-19, enrolled during active disease. Both conserved end residues are part of each CDR3. A D gene is named only where the DNA matches it firmly. Clone sizes are given selectively: once, few, many, or a class where the clone is expanded.

J gene: TRBJ1-1; D gene: -; V gene: TRBV27; CDR3 length: 15; clone size: -; CDR3 protein: CASRATPWMNTEAFF; CDR3 DNA: TGTGCCAGCAGGGCGACACCTTGGATGAACACTGAAGCTTTCTTT
J gene: TRBJ1-5; D gene: -; V gene: TRBV4-1; CDR3 length: 16; clone size: -; CDR3 protein: CASSQDWGVSNQPQHF; CDR3 DNA: TGCGCCAGCAGCCAAGATTGGGGGGTCAGCAATCAGCCCCAGCATTTT
J gene: TRBJ1-3; D gene: TRBD1; V gene: TRBV11-2; CDR3 length: 15; clone size: -; CDR3 protein: CASSLTGTPGNTIYF; CDR3 DNA: TGTGCCAGCAGCTTGACAGGGACGCCTGGAAACACCATATATTTT
J gene: TRBJ2-7; D gene: -; V gene: TRBV21-1; CDR3 length: 16; clone size: -; CDR3 protein: CASSIHATGLPYEQYF; CDR3 DNA: TGTGCCAGCAGCATCCACGCGACGGGACTACCCTACGAGCAGTACTTC
J gene: TRBJ1-4; D gene: TRBD1; V gene: TRBV30; CDR3 length: 13; clone size: -; CDR3 protein: CAAVIQGSEKLFF; CDR3 DNA: TGTGCGGCGGTAATACAGGGGTCTGAAAAACTGTTTTTT
J gene: TRBJ2-1; D gene: -; V gene: TRBV7-2; CDR3 length: 13; clone size: once; CDR3 protein: CASSRSGYNEQFF; CDR3 DNA: TGTGCCAGCAGCCGAAGCGGATACAATGAGCAGTTCTTC
J gene: TRBJ1-4; D gene: TRBD1; V gene: TRBV4-3; CDR3 length: 16; clone size: -; CDR3 protein: CASSQGLTGGEEKLFF; CDR3 DNA: TGCGCCAGCAGCCAAGGCTTGACAGGGGGGGAAGAAAAACTGTTTTTT
J gene: TRBJ2-7; D gene: TRBD2; V gene: TRBV4-1; CDR3 length: 15; clone size: -; CDR3 protein: CASSQGTRLSYEQYF; CDR3 DNA: TGCGCCAGCAGCCAGGGGACTAGGCTTTCCTACGAGCAGTACTTC
J gene: TRBJ1-2; D gene: -; V gene: TRBV7-9; CDR3 length: 16; clone size: -; CDR3 protein: CASSPGGTNLNYGYTF; CDR3 DNA: TGTGCCAGCAGCCCCGGGGGAACCAACCTTAACTATGGCTACACCTTC
J gene: TRBJ2-1; D gene: -; V gene: TRBV18; CDR3 length: 17; clone size: -; CDR3 protein: CASSPPAGTSSYNEQFF; CDR3 DNA: TGTGCCAGCTCACCACCAGCGGGTACCAGCTCCTACAATGAGCAGTTCTTC
J gene: TRBJ2-1; D gene: -; V gene: TRBV15; CDR3 length: 13; clone size: -; CDR3 protein: CATSTGHYNEQFF; CDR3 DNA: TGTGCCACCAGCACGGGACATTACAATGAGCAGTTCTTC
J gene: TRBJ2-7; D gene: TRBD2; V gene: TRBV5-4; CDR3 length: 15; clone size: -; CDR3 protein: CASSSPGGGSYEQYF; CDR3 DNA: TGTGCCAGCAGCTCCCCGGGGGGAGGGAGCTACGAGCAGTACTTC
J gene: TRBJ2-3; D gene: TRBD2; V gene: TRBV3-1/TRBV3-2; CDR3 length: 16; clone size: -; CDR3 protein: CASSRLAGGSTDTQYF; CDR3 DNA: TGTGCCAGCAGCAGACTAGCGGGAGGGTCCACAGATACGCAGTATTTT
J gene: TRBJ2-1; D gene: TRBD2; V gene: TRBV18; CDR3 length: 13; clone size: -; CDR3 protein: CASSMAAGGSQFF; CDR3 DNA: TGTGCCAGCTCCATGGCGGCGGGAGGGTCGCAGTTCTTC
J gene: TRBJ2-1; D gene: -; V gene: TRBV24-1; CDR3 length: 14; clone size: -; CDR3 protein: CATSAASSYNEQFF; CDR3 DNA: TGTGCCACCAGTGCCGCTAGCTCCTACAATGAGCAGTTCTTC
J gene: TRBJ1-6; D gene: -; V gene: TRBV7-9; CDR3 length: 16; clone size: -; CDR3 protein: CASSSGQSSYNSPLHF; CDR3 DNA: TGTGCCAGCAGTTCCGGACAGAGCTCCTATAATTCACCCCTCCACTTT
J gene: TRBJ2-7; D gene: TRBD2; V gene: TRBV15; CDR3 length: 16; clone size: -; CDR3 protein: CATSRSGTSGAYEQYF; CDR3 DNA: TGTGCCACCAGCAGATCCGGGACTAGCGGGGCCTACGAGCAGTACTTC
J gene: TRBJ2-3; D gene: -; V gene: TRBV19; CDR3 length: 15; clone size: -; CDR3 protein: CASSALGAPTDTQYF; CDR3 DNA: TGTGCCAGTAGTGCCCTAGGGGCTCCCACAGATACGCAGTATTTT
J gene: TRBJ1-3; D gene: -; V gene: TRBV11-2; CDR3 length: 19; clone size: -; CDR3 protein: CASSLDPFRTRVVGNTIYF; CDR3 DNA: TGTGCCAGCAGCTTAGATCCCTTTCGGACACGGGTGGTAGGAAACACCATATATTTT
J gene: TRBJ1-2; D gene: TRBD1; V gene: TRBV30; CDR3 length: 12; clone size: once; CDR3 protein: CAYRGLDYGYTF; CDR3 DNA: TGTGCCTACAGGGGGCTCGACTATGGCTACACCTTC
J gene: TRBJ1-2; D gene: TRBD1; V gene: TRBV5-1; CDR3 length: 17; clone size: -; CDR3 protein: CASRDAGTDLLVGGYTF; CDR3 DNA: TGCGCCAGCAGGGACGCTGGGACAGACCTCCTGGTGGGGGGCTACACCTTC
J gene: TRBJ1-1; D gene: -; V gene: TRBV19; CDR3 length: 18; clone size: -; CDR3 protein: CASSISVGGVGMNTEAFF; CDR3 DNA: TGTGCCAGTAGTATATCCGTAGGGGGGGTCGGGATGAACACTGAAGCTTTCTTT
J gene: TRBJ1-5; D gene: -; V gene: TRBV30; CDR3 length: 14; clone size: -; CDR3 protein: CAWSILGGNQPQHF; CDR3 DNA: TGTGCCTGGAGTATACTGGGAGGTAATCAGCCCCAGCATTTT
J gene: TRBJ2-3; D gene: -; V gene: TRBV9; CDR3 length: 15; clone size: -; CDR3 protein: CASSLTLASTDTQYF; CDR3 DNA: TGTGCCAGCAGCTTGACTCTAGCTTCCACAGATACGCAGTATTTT
J gene: TRBJ2-5; D gene: TRBD1; V gene: TRBV7-9; CDR3 length: 17; clone size: -; CDR3 protein: CASSLRVGTGPGETQYF; CDR3 DNA: TGTGCCAGCAGCTTACGCGTGGGGACAGGGCCGGGGGAGACCCAGTACTTC
J gene: TRBJ2-7; D gene: TRBD2; V gene: TRBV20-1; CDR3 length: 14; clone size: -; CDR3 protein: CSASETSGNYEQYF; CDR3 DNA: TGCAGTGCTAGTGAGACTAGCGGGAACTACGAGCAGTACTTC
J gene: TRBJ2-5; D gene: TRBD1; V gene: TRBV27; CDR3 length: 19; clone size: -; CDR3 protein: CASSFRGGQGALYQETQYF; CDR3 DNA: TGTGCCAGCAGTTTCCGGGGCGGGCAGGGGGCTCTGTACCAAGAGACCCAGTACTTC
J gene: TRBJ2-5; D gene: TRBD2; V gene: TRBV9; CDR3 length: 15; clone size: -; CDR3 protein: CASTLSSGAQETQYF; CDR3 DNA: TGTGCCAGCACCCTTAGTAGCGGGGCTCAAGAGACCCAGTACTTC
J gene: TRBJ1-2; D gene: TRBD1; V gene: TRBV10-3; CDR3 length: 13; clone size: -; CDR3 protein: CAIRTGENYGYTF; CDR3 DNA: TGTGCCATCAGGACAGGGGAGAACTATGGCTACACCTTC
J gene: TRBJ1-5; D gene: TRBD1; V gene: TRBV10-3; CDR3 length: 15; clone size: -; CDR3 protein: CAISGGTGVEQPQHF; CDR3 DNA: TGTGCCATCAGTGGAGGGACAGGGGTCGAGCAGCCCCAGCATTTT
J gene: TRBJ1-6; D gene: TRBD1; V gene: TRBV4-1; CDR3 length: 16; clone size: -; CDR3 protein: CASSHTDRGQDSPLHF; CDR3 DNA: TGCGCCAGCAGCCATACGGACAGGGGGCAGGATTCACCCCTCCACTTT
J gene: TRBJ2-5; D gene: -; V gene: TRBV13; CDR3 length: 14; clone size: few; CDR3 protein: CASSQQGPGETQYF; CDR3 DNA: TGTGCCAGCAGCCAACAGGGCCCCGGAGAGACCCAGTACTTC
J gene: TRBJ1-2; D gene: -; V gene: TRBV4-3; CDR3 length: 17; clone size: -; CDR3 protein: CASSQDPYSTGNYGYTF; CDR3 DNA: TGCGCCAGCAGCCAAGACCCTTATTCCACAGGGAACTATGGCTACACCTTC
J gene: TRBJ1-2; D gene: TRBD1; V gene: TRBV18; CDR3 length: 15; clone size: -; CDR3 protein: CASSPGQDLNYGYTF; CDR3 DNA: TGTGCCAGCTCACCCGGACAGGATCTTAACTATGGCTACACCTTC
J gene: TRBJ1-4; D gene: TRBD1; V gene: TRBV5-5; CDR3 length: 18; clone size: -; CDR3 protein: CASSSSGTGGPANEKLFF; CDR3 DNA: TGTGCCAGCAGCTCATCCGGGACAGGGGGCCCGGCTAATGAAAAACTGTTTTTT
J gene: TRBJ2-1; D gene: TRBD2; V gene: TRBV7-9; CDR3 length: 16; clone size: -; CDR3 protein: CASSPSPLAGYNEQFF; CDR3 DNA: TGTGCCAGCAGCCCCAGCCCCCTAGCGGGGTACAATGAGCAGTTCTTC
J gene: TRBJ1-5; D gene: TRBD1; V gene: TRBV28; CDR3 length: 16; clone size: -; CDR3 protein: CASNRITKQGSQPQHF; CDR3 DNA: TGTGCCAGCAATCGGATCACCAAACAGGGGTCCCAGCCCCAGCATTTT
J gene: TRBJ2-1; D gene: TRBD2; V gene: TRBV10-3; CDR3 length: 17; clone size: -; CDR3 protein: CAISESVQREGRNEQFF; CDR3 DNA: TGTGCCATCAGTGAGTCGGTCCAGCGGGAGGGCCGGAATGAGCAGTTCTTC
J gene: TRBJ2-7; D gene: -; V gene: TRBV7-9; CDR3 length: 13; clone size: -; CDR3 protein: CASHSGMGGEQYF; CDR3 DNA: TGTGCCAGCCATTCGGGGATGGGTGGCGAGCAGTACTTC
J gene: TRBJ2-1; D gene: TRBD2; V gene: TRBV28; CDR3 length: 14; clone size: -; CDR3 protein: CASITPGLAGEPFF; CDR3 DNA: TGTGCCAGCATTACTCCGGGACTAGCGGGAGAACCTTTCTTC
J gene: TRBJ1-5; D gene: -; V gene: TRBV6-1; CDR3 length: 13; clone size: -; CDR3 protein: CASSESDRQPQHF; CDR3 DNA: TGTGCCAGCAGTGAATCCGACAGGCAGCCCCAGCATTTT
J gene: TRBJ1-5; D gene: TRBD1; V gene: TRBV28; CDR3 length: 15; clone size: -; CDR3 protein: CASSDRQGLGQPQHF; CDR3 DNA: TGTGCCAGCAGTGATCGACAGGGCTTAGGACAGCCCCAGCATTTT
J gene: TRBJ1-2; D gene: -; V gene: TRBV3-1/TRBV3-2; CDR3 length: 15; clone size: once; CDR3 protein: CASSQVVGARYGYTF; CDR3 DNA: TGTGCCAGCAGCCAAGTGGTAGGGGCGAGATATGGCTACACCTTC
J gene: TRBJ2-7; D gene: TRBD2; V gene: TRBV10-1; CDR3 length: 14; clone size: -; CDR3 protein: CASSEGREGYEQYF; CDR3 DNA: TGCGCCAGCAGTGAGGGGCGGGAGGGCTACGAGCAGTACTTC
J gene: TRBJ2-2; D gene: TRBD1; V gene: TRBV6-5; CDR3 length: 14; clone size: -; CDR3 protein: CASSTGGITGELFF; CDR3 DNA: TGTGCCAGCTCCACAGGGGGCATCACCGGGGAGCTGTTTTTT
J gene: TRBJ2-2; D gene: TRBD2; V gene: TRBV5-1; CDR3 length: 18; clone size: -; CDR3 protein: CASRLGAGGPTNTGELFF; CDR3 DNA: TGCGCCAGCAGATTGGGAGCGGGAGGGCCGACGAACACCGGGGAGCTGTTTTTT
J gene: TRBJ1-5; D gene: TRBD1; V gene: TRBV10-3; CDR3 length: 17; clone size: once; CDR3 protein: CAISAARTGGDNQPQHF; CDR3 DNA: TGTGCCATCAGTGCTGCCCGGACAGGGGGAGACAATCAGCCCCAGCATTTT
J gene: TRBJ1-1; D gene: -; V gene: TRBV6-5; CDR3 length: 13; clone size: -; CDR3 protein: CASTSLLRTEAFF; CDR3 DNA: TGTGCCAGCACGTCTTTGTTGAGAACTGAAGCTTTCTTT
J gene: TRBJ2-3; D gene: -; V gene: TRBV2; CDR3 length: 13; clone size: -; CDR3 protein: CASSEARVETQYF; CDR3 DNA: TGTGCCAGCAGTGAAGCCCGGGTTGAGACGCAGTATTTT
J gene: TRBJ2-1; D gene: -; V gene: TRBV6-5; CDR3 length: 15; clone size: -; CDR3 protein: CASRLQAWGINEQFF; CDR3 DNA: TGTGCCAGCAGATTACAGGCATGGGGTATCAATGAGCAGTTCTTC